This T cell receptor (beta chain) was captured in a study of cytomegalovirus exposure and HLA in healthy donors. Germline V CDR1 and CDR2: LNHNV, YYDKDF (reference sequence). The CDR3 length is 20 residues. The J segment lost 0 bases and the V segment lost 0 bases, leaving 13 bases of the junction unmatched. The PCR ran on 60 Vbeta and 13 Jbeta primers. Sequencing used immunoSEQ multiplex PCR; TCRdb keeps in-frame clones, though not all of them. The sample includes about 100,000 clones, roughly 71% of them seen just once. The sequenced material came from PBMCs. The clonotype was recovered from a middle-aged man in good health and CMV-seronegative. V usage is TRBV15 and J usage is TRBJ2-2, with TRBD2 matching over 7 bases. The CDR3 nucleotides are TGTGCCACCAGCAGAGATATGGGATTAGCGGGCCCCTCGAACACCGGGGAGCTGTTTTTT. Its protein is CATSRDMGLAGPSNTGELFF.